The entry below gives a single T cell receptor (beta chain) sequence along with its context. Its antigen is unidentified. The study ran its PCR with 60 Vbeta and 13 Jbeta primers. Repertoires were generated with immunoSEQ multiplex PCR, while TCRdb's copy carries only in-frame clones and drops some. The data show 200,000 to 250,000 clones, more than 75% seen once. Trimming shortened V by 1 base and J by 6 bases, and 12 bases separated the two germline ends. CDR3 size: 14 residues. Germline V gene lookup returns CDR1 MGHRA and CDR2 YSYEKL. The data are from a study of cytomegalovirus exposure and HLA in healthy donors. Overall study context: The early release's HLA-typed donors yielded tens of millions of unique TCRs.

Regarding the study as a whole: An analysis done earlier found most TCR beta V segments productive about 87% or about 30% of the time. In a later analysis, common viral pathogens appeared linked to several of the most significant clusters.

Specimen: PBMCs. The chain links TRBV4-1 to TRBJ1-1, with a possible D match to TRBD1 (5 bases). This TCR derives from a girl aged 2-10 years in good health and CMV-seronegative. The DNA for the CDR3 is TGCGCCAGCAGCCAAGGGGTGGGCAGGGCTGAAGCTTTCTTT. It translates to CASSQGVGRAEAFF.